A single sample gave rise to the 14 T cell receptor beta chains below, sequenced in a study of beta chain features in type 1 diabetes. Notes on the study in general: Shorter TCRB CDR3s, moderately but significantly so, were found in Type 1 diabetes patients in all four CD4+ subsets.

Expressed TCRB transcripts were sequenced because the isolated RNA had all been reverse transcribed beforehand. Assay used: immunoSEQ multiplex PCR; TCRdb lists only in-frame clones, some missing. Of 200,000 to 300,000 clones detected, roughly 14% appear once; the ten largest clones hold roughly 0.019%. For these TCRs, the target antigens are not known. The sample was naive CD4+ T cells from blood. The receptors here all came from a man aged 25 to 40 with type 1 diabetes.

This clone was found a few times. This chain uses TRBV6-5 with TRBJ1-2; D uncertain. Germline-derived CDR1 and CDR2 are MNHEY and SVGAGI. Trimming cost V 2 bases and J 7 bases, with 11 bases left between them. The CDR3 extends over 13 amino acids. The CDR3 nucleotides read TGTGCCAGCAGTTACGAGGGTTCGGGTGGCTACACCTTC. This gives the protein CASSYEGSGGYTF.

The chain has TRBV5-1 and TRBJ2-1; 8 nucleotides line up with TRBD1. Germline CDR1 and CDR2: SGHRS and YFSETQ. The CDR3 covers 17 residues. V dropped 0 bases and J dropped 0; count of bases not matched to a gene: 5. CDR3 sequence: CASSLGTGLSSYNEQFF. DNA of the CDR3: TGCGCCAGCAGCTTGGGGACAGGGCTTAGCTCCTACAATGAGCAGTTCTTC.

The chain links TRBV21-1 to TRBJ1-5. TRBV21-1 is classified as a pseudogene. The CDR3 is 15 residues long. CDR3 region: CASSSRRVGNQPQHF. DNA of the CDR3: TGTGCCAGCAGCAGCCGACGGGTTGGCAATCAGCCCCAGCATTTT.

The V and J genes are TRBV29-1 and TRBJ2-1; 8 nucleotides line up with TRBD1. The V gene's germline CDR1 is SQVTM and CDR2 ANQGSEA. The CDR3 consists of 14 residues. After removal of 7 bases from V and 2 bases from J, the junction contained 7 bases not matched to a gene. Here the CDR3 reads CSANRGTAYNEQFF. CDR3 DNA sequence: TGCAGCGCCAACAGGGGGACAGCCTACAATGAGCAGTTCTTC.

The rearrangement joins TRBV9 to TRBJ1-1, with D possibly being TRBD1 (5 bases). This CDR3 is built from 16 residues. V lost 2 bases to trimming and J lost 1 base, with 15 bases between them. CDR1 and CDR2 (germline): SGDLS, YYNGEE. The CDR3 loop is CASSVHQGRENTEAFF. CDR3 coding DNA: TGTGCCAGCAGCGTGCATCAGGGTAGGGAGAACACTGAAGCTTTCTTT.

In its sample, this clone was seen a few times. This chain connects TRBV19 to TRBJ2-7; D is possibly TRBD2 (7 bases). The CDR3 consists of 17 residues. Trimming shortened V by 3 bases and J by 2 bases, and 20 bases separated the two germline ends. The germline CDR1 and CDR2 sequences are LNHDA and SQIVND (reference sequence). DNA for the CDR3: TGTGCCAGTAGTATCTCCTATTTGGGGGGGCCTACCTACGAGCAGTACTTC. Translating it yields CASSISYLGGPTYEQYF.

This clone was counted only a few times. V and J are TRBV18 and TRBJ1-4, with no clear D. This CDR3 has 15 residues. Germline V gene data show CDR1 as KGHSH and CDR2 as LQKENI. V lost 2 bases and J 6 bases, leaving 13 bases between the germline ends. The CDR3 DNA follows: TGTGCCAGCTCACCAGGGCCAGTCGGGGATGAAAAACTGTTTTTT. Translated, it gives CASSPGPVGDEKLFF.

The V call is TRBV5-4, the J call TRBJ2-5, with a tentative D call TRBD2 (6 bases). Between the trimmed V and J ends, which lost 3 bases and 1 base, there was a span of 7 bases. The CDR3 has 13 amino acids. Per the germline V gene, CDR1 is SGHNT and CDR2 is YYREEE (reference sequence). The CDR3 nucleotides read TGTGCCAGCAGCTGGGACTCCCAAGAGACCCAGTACTTC. Its translation is CASSWDSQETQYF.

The CDR3 loop is CASRTDSDAYEQYF. As DNA, the CDR3 is TGTGCCAGCAGAACGGACAGCGATGCCTACGAGCAGTACTTC. The V call is TRBV2, the J call TRBJ2-7, with D perhaps matching TRBD1 (6 bases). The V end was cut by 6 bases, the J end by 2 bases, with 14 bases between. Germline V gene sequence: CDR1 SNHLY, CDR2 FYNNEI. The CDR3 is made up of 14 amino acids.

The chain recombines TRBV6-6 with TRBJ1-5; unclear D gene. Germline CDR1 and CDR2: MNHNY and SVGAGI (reference sequence). Trimming took off 5 bases at V and 3 bases at J, with 2 bases between the two ends. The CDR3 runs 11 residues. The CDR3 DNA reads TGTGCCAGCAGTCACAATCAGCCCCAGCATTTT. This translates into CASSHNQPQHF.

The chain links TRBV5-1 to TRBJ2-2; 7 nucleotides line up with TRBD2. CDR1 is SGHRS and CDR2 is YFSETQ in the germline V gene. The CDR3 runs 15 residues. V gave up 3 bases and J gave up 2 bases; unmatched junction bases: 4. The CDR3 region has the DNA TGCGCCAGCAGCTCCGGGACTAAAAACACCGGGGAGCTGTTTTTT. It specifies CASSSGTKNTGELFF.

In its sample, this clone was seen a few times. The CDR3 bases are TGTGCCAGCAGACAGGGCATTACAGCCGGGGAGCTGTTTTTT. This encodes CASRQGITAGELFF. The chain is built from TRBV27 and TRBJ2-2, with a weak D call TRBD1 (6 bases). Between the trimmed V and J ends, which lost 6 bases and 6 bases, there was a span of 14 bases. This CDR3 region has 14 residues. Looked up from germline, CDR1 is MNHEY and CDR2 is SMNVEV (reference sequence).

This clone was picked up a small number of times. The chain has TRBV30 and TRBJ2-7; TRBD1 is a possible D gene (6 bases). Between the trimmed V and J ends, which lost 2 bases and 4 bases, there was a span of 9 bases. Germline CDR1 is GTSNPN and CDR2 is SVGIG (reference sequence). This CDR3 contains 12 residues. CDR3 amino acids: CAWSNRVYEQYF. In DNA form, the CDR3 reads TGTGCCTGGAGTAACAGGGTTTACGAGCAGTACTTC.

The rearrangement uses TRBV5-4 and TRBJ1-4; 8 bases match TRBD1. J lost 0 bases, V lost 4 bases, and 2 bases had no gene match. The germline CDR1 and CDR2 sequences are SGHNT and YYREEE (reference sequence). The CDR3 loop spans 15 amino acids. The CDR3 DNA reads TGTGCCAGCAGCAAACAGGGGGCAACTAATGAAAAACTGTTTTTT. It codes for CASSKQGATNEKLFF.